The following is a TCR beta chain sequence with its context. Clones were read by immunoSEQ multiplex PCR, and TCRdb kept only the in-frame ones, dropping some. This sample yields about 140,000 clones, of which about nine tenths are seen a single time; over 1.5% belongs to the top ten. This record comes from a study of T cell responses to AZD1222 COVID-19 vaccine. This CDR3 is 16 amino acids long. V gave up 4 bases and J gave up 1 base, with 14 bases separating them. Germline CDR1 SGHRS, CDR2 YFSETQ. The source is an adult in good health. The specimen was peripheral blood, collected on day 0 of AZD1222 vaccination. The rearrangement links TRBV5-1 to TRBJ2-2; D remains ambiguous. The CDR3 DNA sequence: TGCGCCAGCAGCCCCGGGTCGCCTCGGAACACCGGGGAGCTGTTTTTT. Its protein is CASSPGSPRNTGELFF. Full variable domain (missing parts from reference TRBV5-1 and TRBJ2-2): KAGVTQTPRYLIKTRGQQVTLSCSPISGHRSVSWYQQTPGQGLQFLFEYFSETQRNKGNFPGRFSGRQFSNSRSEMNVSTLELGDSALYLCASSPGSPRNTGELFFGEGSRLTVL.